This T cell receptor beta chain was sequenced in a study of tumor-infiltrating lymphocytes in primary liver carcinoma. Study conclusions and caveats: Lower overlap was observed for tumor-adjacent and tumor-blood pairs relative to tumor region pairs.

Total RNA and DNA came together from about 21-30 mg of bulk tissue without cell sorting. Germline V gene sequence: CDR1 SGHAT, CDR2 FQNNGV. CDR3 length equals 15 residues. TCR beta cDNA was reverse-transcribed from about 0.45 ug of total RNA. The reaction used a constant-region primer and ProtoScript II reverse transcriptase. Amplification in three nested multiplex PCR rounds with slightly modified ARM-PCR gave rise to TCR beta libraries. Researchers ran the first two PCR rounds for roughly 11 cycles each with TRBV1-TRBV30 forward primers and a C-beta reverse primer. A single record per CDR3 protein comes from TCRdb applying MiXCR to the multiplex PCR reads. This sample yields about 120,000 distinct CDR3 sequences, of which less than 80% are seen a single time; 9.3% belongs to the top ten. Note on this clonotype: Its antigen is not identified. One end of the junction fails to match germline, which may point to a read error.

This TCR was recovered from a woman in her sixties with primary liver carcinoma and hepatitis B virus infection. The sequenced sample consisted of liver tumor tissue from sampling region 1. Documented subset: tumor region T1, superior pole. The chain links TRBV11-2 to TRBJ2-1, with TRBD2 as a possible D gene (6 bases). CDR3 protein: CASSLHTTGVNGQFF. The CDR3 DNA is TGTGCCAGCAGCTTACATACAACGGGGGTCAATGGGCAGTTCTTC. Drawing the rest from reference TRBV11-2 and TRBJ2-1, the complete variable domain is EAGVAQSPRYKIIEKRQSVAFWCNPISGHATLYWYQQILGQGPKLLIQFQNNGVVDDSQLPKDRFSAERLKGVDSTLKIQPAKLEDSAVYLCASSLHTTGVNGQFFGPGTRLTVL.